The 19 T cell receptor beta chains below come from one sample, sequenced in a study of vaccination effects on CD4 cells after COVID-19. These receptors are not linked to any known antigen. Expansion with viral peptide pools was applied to antigen-specific CD4+ T cells by the ViraFEST assay prior to sequencing. It was after roughly 11 days of culture that CD4+ T cells were isolated. It was between March and December 2020 that the person had a SARS-CoV-2 infection confirmed by PCR. Sequencing used immunoSEQ multiplex PCR; TCRdb keeps in-frame clones, though not all of them. The repertoire holds 40,000 to 50,000 clones, with under 80% as singletons. The sample was CD4+ T cells from PBMCs cultured with a peptide pool, taken before COVID-19 vaccination. The source is a human donor who had a prior SARS-CoV-2 infection.

V is TRBV5-1 and J is TRBJ2-1; TRBD2 matches 8 bases. This CDR3 has 16 amino acids. Trimming cost V 5 bases and J 3 bases; bases outside gene matches: 10. Germline V gene data show CDR1 as SGHRS and CDR2 as YFSETQ. The CDR3 DNA reads TGCGCCAGCAGTCCAAAACCGGGACTAGACTACAATGAGCAGTTCTTC. Translated: CASSPKPGLDYNEQFF.

The chain links TRBV2 to TRBJ2-3; D might be TRBD1 or TRBD2, each matching 5 bases. The germline V gene encodes CDR1 SNHLY and CDR2 FYNNEI. This CDR3 spans 12 amino acids. Trimming cost V 4 bases and J 6 bases, with 8 bases left between them. The CDR3 loop reads CASSGGFDTQYF. DNA of the CDR3: TGTGCCAGCAGTGGGGGGTTTGATACGCAGTATTTT.

The chain's CDR3 is CARGRREEGVFGTEAFF. CDR3 nucleotide sequence: TGCGCCAGGGGCCGGAGGGAGGAGGGCGTGTTCGGCACTGAAGCTTTCTTT. The chain couples TRBV5-1 to TRBJ1-1, with D unresolved. This CDR3 comprises 17 residues. The V gene lost 8 bases and the J gene lost 4 bases, with 27 bases spanning the gap. Germline V gene data show CDR1 as SGHRS and CDR2 as YFSETQ.

The genes are TRBV24-1 and TRBJ1-5; a weak D match, TRBD1 (5 bases). The CDR3 is made up of 15 amino acids. Germline V lookup: CDR1 KGHDR, CDR2 SFDVKD. V was clipped by 3 bases and J by 4 bases, with 12 bases between them. For the CDR3, the DNA is TGTGCCACCAGTGATCCAAGACAGCCTAATCAGCCCCAGCATTTT. As protein: CATSDPRQPNQPQHF.

This clone was picked up a small number of times. The chain joins TRBV7-8 to TRBJ2-7; D gene unclear. This CDR3 is built from 12 residues. Germline V gene data show CDR1 as SGHVS and CDR2 as FQNEAQ. With 3 bases removed from V and 6 bases from J, the gap between germline ends came to 9 bases. Written as DNA, the CDR3 is TGTGCCAGCAGCTTCATTCTCGCCGAGCAGTACTTC. It translates to CASSFILAEQYF.

The rearrangement links TRBV7-9 to TRBJ1-1, with a weak D call TRBD1 (6 bases). V was pared by 5 bases and J by 4 bases, with 17 bases between. Germline V lookup: CDR1 SEHNR, CDR2 FQNEAQ (reference sequence). This CDR3 is built from 15 residues. CDR3 protein: CASSPIGGAGTEAFF. The CDR3 coding sequence is TGTGCCAGCAGCCCCATAGGGGGGGCGGGCACTGAAGCTTTCTTT.

The chain is built from TRBV6-6 and TRBJ1-4; 7 bases agree with TRBD1. Germline trimming cut 6 bases from V and 4 bases from J; bases unmatched to any gene: 5. The CDR3 consists of 14 residues. The germline V gene encodes CDR1 MNHNY and CDR2 SVGAGI (reference sequence). The CDR3 protein is CASRHRGGNEKLFF. For the CDR3, the DNA is TGTGCCAGCAGGCACAGGGGTGGTAATGAAAAACTGTTTTTT.

This chain joins TRBV6-5 and TRBJ2-7; D unclear. CDR1 MNHEY and CDR2 SVGAGI come from the germline V gene. The CDR3 length is 13 residues. V lost 2 bases and J 3 bases, leaving 8 bases between the germline ends. CDR3 sequence reads: CASSYSGFYEQYF. For the CDR3, the DNA is TGTGCCAGCAGTTACAGTGGTTTCTACGAGCAGTACTTC.

The chain joins TRBV24-1 to TRBJ2-7, with TRBD1 matching 10 bases. The V segment lost 0 bases and the J segment 3 bases; nucleotides outside the gene matches: 7. The CDR3 extends over 17 amino acids. Looked up from germline, CDR1 is KGHDR and CDR2 is SFDVKD. The CDR3: CATSDLRGTGVNYEQYF. DNA for the CDR3: TGTGCCACCAGTGATTTGCGAGGGACAGGGGTAAACTACGAGCAGTACTTC.

J is TRBJ2-1 and V is TRBV7-9, with 8 positions matching TRBD2. Losses at the gene ends were 3 bases for V and 0 bases for J; bases not matched to a gene: 4. Per the germline V gene, CDR1 is SEHNR and CDR2 is FQNEAQ (reference sequence). The CDR3 contains 16 residues. The CDR3 is CASSFLLADSYNEQFF. Here the CDR3 DNA reads TGTGCCAGCAGCTTCCTACTAGCGGACTCCTACAATGAGCAGTTCTTC. Supplemented by reference TRBV7-9 and TRBJ2-1, the full variable domain reads DTGVSQNPRHKITKRGQNVTFRCDPISEHNRLYWYRQTLGQGPEFLTYFQNEAQLEKSRLLSDRFSAERPKGSFSTLEIQRTEQGDSAMYLCASSFLLADSYNEQFFGPGTRLTVL.

This chain uses TRBV5-8 with TRBJ2-3; no definite D call. Trimming left V 3 bases short and J 0 bases short, with 5 bases between. Germline lookup yields CDR1 SGHTS and CDR2 YDEGEE. The CDR3 loop spans 13 amino acids. In DNA, the CDR3 is TGTGCCAGCAGCTACTATAGCACAGATACGCAGTATTTT. Its translation: CASSYYSTDTQYF.

The rearrangement uses TRBV10-3 and TRBJ2-3; TRBD1 matches at 10 bases. The CDR3 has 15 residues. Germline V gene lookup returns CDR1 ENHRY and CDR2 SYGVKD. J lost 2 bases, V lost 6 bases, and 5 bases had no gene match. CDR3 residues: CAISGGTGDTDTQYF. The CDR3 DNA sequence: TGTGCCATCAGCGGGGGGACAGGGGACACAGATACGCAGTATTTT.

The chain couples TRBV7-3 to TRBJ2-5; D possibly corresponds to TRBD2 (6 bases). Germline CDR1 and CDR2: SGHTA and FQGTGA. V lost 0 bases, J lost 5 bases, and 10 bases lay in between. The length of the CDR3 is 14 residues. CDR3 amino acids: CASSLTSSGETQYF. CDR3 sequence (DNA): TGTGCCAGCAGCTTAACGTCCAGCGGGGAGACCCAGTACTTC. Full variable domain (outside the CDR3, taken from reference TRBV7-3 and TRBJ2-5): GAGVSQTPSNKVTEKGKYVELRCDPISGHTALYWYRQSLGQGPEFLIYFQGTGAADDSGLPNDRFFAVRPEGSVSTLKIQRTERGDSAVYLCASSLTSSGETQYFGPGTRLLVL.

The rearrangement uses TRBV14 and TRBJ1-2; 8 nucleotides align to TRBD1. Germline-derived CDR1 and CDR2 are SGHDN and FVKESK. V gave up 3 bases and J gave up 8 bases; unmatched junction bases: 14. This CDR3 region has 16 residues. CDR3 nucleotide sequence: TGTGCCAGCAGCCACCTCCGCCGGGGGGGGGACAGGGGCTACACCTTC. Translated: CASSHLRRGGDRGYTF.

The J gene is TRBJ2-5, the V gene TRBV6-5, with TRBD2 matching over 11 bases. From germline, CDR1 is MNHEY and CDR2 SVGAGI. The CDR3 sequence is 15 residues long. J was trimmed by 5 bases and V by 4 bases; bases with no gene match: 6. CDR3 DNA sequence: TGTGCCAGCAGTTTAGCGGGGGGGCGTGGGGAGACCCAGTACTTC. This codes for CASSLAGGRGETQYF.

The rearrangement uses TRBV5-1 and TRBJ2-7; TRBD2 might be the D (5 bases). Germline-derived CDR1 and CDR2 are SGHRS and YFSETQ. The CDR3 totals 13 residues. V was shortened by 2 bases and J by 6 bases, with 12 bases between the two germline ends. The CDR3 is CASSFEGPREQYF. In nucleotides, the CDR3 is TGCGCCAGCAGCTTCGAGGGCCCCCGCGAGCAGTACTTC.

The chain joins TRBV10-3 to TRBJ1-1; D is undetermined. Germline values: CDR1 ENHRY, CDR2 SYGVKD. CDR3 length: 14 residues. V dropped 0 bases and J dropped 1 base, with 6 bases sitting between them. The CDR3 nucleotides are TGTGCCATCAGTGAGTCGGGAGAGAACACTGAAGCTTTCTTT. Translating it yields CAISESGENTEAFF.

The chain couples TRBV12-3 or TRBV12-4 to TRBJ2-3; D remains unclear. The length of the CDR3 is 11 residues. V dropped 6 bases and J dropped 9 bases, with 10 bases sitting between them. For the CDR3, the DNA is TGTGCCAGCAGCGCCGCAGTGACGCAGTATTTT. Protein: CASSAAVTQYF.

The chain recombines TRBV5-1 with TRBJ1-5, with 7 positions matching TRBD1. Germline CDR1 SGHRS, CDR2 YFSETQ. This CDR3 region has 16 residues. The ends lost 2 bases at V and 1 base at J; junction bases unmatched: 6. This CDR3 is CASSLQGIGSNQPQHF. The CDR3 DNA is TGCGCCAGCAGCTTACAGGGGATCGGCAGCAATCAGCCCCAGCATTTT.